This T cell receptor beta chain was observed in a study of T cell repertoires in breast cancer. By proportion, this clonotype is large. Primers covering all TCR V genes were used in emulsion RT-PCR on CD8+ T cells. During the second nested PCR, blocking oligonucleotides suppressed genes that were not paired. TCRdb reanalysed the emulsion pairing reads using MiXCR and keeps one entry per CDR3 protein. The sample includes 400 to 550 distinct CDR3 sequences, 28% of them seen just once. The sequence derives from a pool of human donors with breast cancer or a healthy control (not recorded which). Sequenced: CD8+ T cells.

CDR3 residues: CASSQPGQGALKSYNSPLHF. The CDR3, as DNA: TGTGCCAGCAGCCAACCGGGACAGGGGGCTTTGAAGTCCTATAATTCACCCCTCCACTTT. The chain carries TRBV4-2 and TRBJ1-6, with 12 bases lining up with TRBD1. The CDR3 extends over 20 amino acids. The trim removed 2 bases at V and 1 base at J, leaving 9 bases unmatched. The germline gives CDR1 LGHNA, CDR2 YNFKEQ.